Listed here are 18 T cell receptor beta chains from one sample, sequenced in a study of T cell repertoires in cytomegalovirus infection. TCRdb passed the reads through MiXCR, listing each CDR3 protein once. Of 500,000 or so distinct CDR3 sequences listed, approximately 16% were seen once; the top ten hold 20% to 30%. The sequencing sample was made of CD8+ T cells from PBMCs. The source of these receptors is a human donor in good health (CMV status not recorded). Some clones in this sample may be carry-over from other donors' samples.

This clonotype occurred a few times. V gene TRBV20-1 combines with J gene TRBJ2-2; 10 positions match TRBD2. Unmatched junction bases numbered 12, after V lost 1 base and J lost 1 base. The V gene's germline CDR1 is DFQATT and CDR2 SNEGSKA (reference sequence). The CDR3 has 19 residues. CDR3 in amino acids: CSARGGLAGVKVNTGELFF. As DNA, the CDR3 is TGCAGTGCTAGAGGAGGGCTAGCGGGAGTGAAGGTGAACACCGGGGAGCTGTTTTTT.

This clonotype has just a few counts. CDR3 coding DNA: TGTGCCAGCAGTTACCGTGGGTGGGGGCAGAGTAATGAAAAACTGTTTTTT. Its translation: CASSYRGWGQSNEKLFF. The rearrangement links TRBV6-6 to TRBJ1-4; possible D gene TRBD1, 6 bases. Trimming shortened V by 2 bases and J by 4 bases, and 17 bases separated the two germline ends. Germline loops: CDR1 MNHNY, CDR2 SVGAGI (reference sequence). The CDR3 consists of 17 residues.

This clonotype has at least ten counts. A junction end diverges from the germline sequence, so it may reflect a read error. The chain combines TRBV11-2 with TRBJ2-5; D might be TRBD2 (6 bases). The germline V gene encodes CDR1 SGHAT and CDR2 FQNNGV. The CDR3 has 15 amino acids. This CDR3 reads CASSSDGGYQETQYF. Here the CDR3 DNA reads TGTGCCAGCAGCTCTGATGGGGGGTACCAGGAGACCCAGTACTTC.

The chain recombines TRBV13 with TRBJ2-7, with 8 bases fitting TRBD2. Germline V gene lookup returns CDR1 PRHDT and CDR2 FYEKMQ (reference sequence). V gave up 6 bases and J gave up 6 bases; unmatched junction bases: 13. The CDR3 spans 15 residues. CDR3 loop: CASSSATSVPSEQYF. CDR3 coding DNA: TGTGCCAGCAGTTCGGCGACTAGCGTGCCTAGCGAGCAGTACTTC.

There are a few counts of this clonotype. The chain carries TRBV19 and TRBJ2-1, with 9 bases lining up with TRBD2. V trimming: 0 bases; J trimming: 5 bases; junction bases outside the gene matches: 5. The CDR3 extends over 16 amino acids. Germline V gene lookup returns CDR1 LNHDA and CDR2 SQIVND (reference sequence). In nucleotides, the CDR3 is TGTGCCAGTAGTATAGATCGATTAGCGGGAGACAATGAGCAGTTCTTC. Translation gives CASSIDRLAGDNEQFF.

This clonotype was observed many times. The chain recombines TRBV12-3 or TRBV12-4 with TRBJ2-5; D tentatively fits TRBD1 or TRBD2 (6 bases each). This CDR3 comprises 13 residues. Trimming took 8 bases from V and 4 from J, leaving 14 bases between them. The CDR3 DNA follows: TGTGCCAGCTCATCGGGGGCCGGAGAGACCCAGTACTTC. Translation: CASSSGAGETQYF.

Ten or more counts support this clonotype. The V gene is TRBV6-4, the J gene TRBJ2-1; D is unclear. Per germline, CDR1 MRHNA and CDR2 SNTAGT. V was trimmed by 1 base and J by 7 bases, leaving 14 bases between them. This CDR3 is built from 15 residues. The CDR3 DNA follows: TGTGCCAGCAGTGACTTTAGAGTAGGGCAGAATGAGCAGTTCTTC. This encodes CASSDFRVGQNEQFF.

This clonotype came up many times. This chain connects TRBV7-8 to TRBJ2-3; 7 bases line up with TRBD1. Germline V gene lookup returns CDR1 SGHVS and CDR2 FQNEAQ. V was pared by 6 bases and J by 4 bases, with 10 bases of the junction left unmatched. The CDR3 covers 15 residues. The CDR3 protein is CASRPDREWADTQYF. CDR3 nucleotide sequence: TGTGCCAGCAGACCCGACAGGGAATGGGCAGATACGCAGTATTTT.

This clonotype showed up just a few times. The rearrangement joins TRBV12-3 or TRBV12-4 to TRBJ1-2; tentative D call: TRBD1 (5 bases). The ends were cut back, 5 bases at V and 8 bases at J, with 18 bases in the middle. There are 14 residues in the CDR3. CDR3 sequence: CASSGTAVIGGYTF. The CDR3 DNA is TGTGCCAGCAGTGGGACCGCCGTAATTGGAGGCTACACCTTC.

In its sample, this clonotype was seen a few times. This rearrangement joins TRBV7-6 to TRBJ2-1; 9 nucleotides agree with TRBD2. V gave up 5 bases and J gave up 15 bases; unmatched junction bases: 8. Germline V CDR1 and CDR2: SGHVS, FNYEAQ. This CDR3 is built from 12 residues. DNA for the CDR3: TGTGCCAGCAGCCCGATTAGCGGGGGTATGTTCTTC. Its translation: CASSPISGGMFF.

The CDR3 coding sequence is TGTGCCAGCAGGACAAAACAGGGGGCAGGCAATCAGCCCCAGCATTTT. This translates into CASRTKQGAGNQPQHF. The gene calls are TRBV27 and TRBJ1-5; 9 bases are a match to TRBD1. The CDR3 sequence is 16 residues long. CDR1 and CDR2 from the germline V gene are MNHEY and SMNVEV (reference sequence). V trimming: 6 bases; J trimming: 2 bases; junction bases outside the gene matches: 8.

In its sample, this clonotype was seen many times. The chain links TRBV10-3 to TRBJ2-3; 8 bases align to TRBD2. The germline V gene has CDR1 ENHRY and CDR2 SYGVKD. V lost 4 bases, J lost 1 base, and 4 bases stayed unmatched. The CDR3 has 15 residues. In DNA, the CDR3 is TGTGCCATCAGTGGATCAGCGGGGGGCACAGATACGCAGTATTTT. Translating gives CAISGSAGGTDTQYF.

At least ten counts were recorded for this clonotype. This chain joins TRBV11-1 and TRBJ1-1, with unresolved D. The V and J ends lost 1 base and 0 bases respectively, with 3 bases between them. This CDR3 contains 13 residues. Looked up from germline, CDR1 is SGHAT and CDR2 is FQDESV (reference sequence). For the CDR3, the DNA is TGTGCCAGCAGCTTAGAGCTGAACACTGAAGCTTTCTTT. Protein product: CASSLELNTEAFF. The full variable domain, rest sourced from reference TRBV11-1 and TRBJ1-1, is EAEVAQSPRYKITEKSQAVAFWCDPISGHATLYWYRQILGQGPELLVQFQDESVVDDSQLPKDRFSAERLKGVDSTLKIQPAELGDSAMYLCASSLELNTEAFFGQGTRLTVV.

The chain recombines TRBV13 with TRBJ2-5; 8 bases align to TRBD2. The CDR3 spans 14 residues. Germline lookup yields CDR1 PRHDT and CDR2 FYEKMQ (reference sequence). The J segment lost 5 bases and the V segment lost 6 bases, leaving 8 bases of the junction unmatched. The CDR3 sequence is CASRSGTREETQYF. The CDR3 bases are TGTGCCAGCAGATCCGGGACTAGAGAGGAGACCCAGTACTTC.

The V call is TRBV3-1, the J call TRBJ1-2; D gene ambiguous. Germline lookup yields CDR1 LGHDT and CDR2 YNNKEL (reference sequence). Trimming removed 3 bases at V and 8 bases at J, with 13 bases between. CDR3 size: 13 residues. CDR3 coding DNA: TGTGCCAGCAGCCACGACGGCGGGGAAGGCTACACCTTC. As protein: CASSHDGGEGYTF.

This clonotype was detected many times. This chain uses TRBV7-9 with TRBJ2-3, with D unclear. V was shortened by 4 bases and J by 7 bases, with 18 bases between the two germline ends. The CDR3 has 15 amino acids. Germline loops: CDR1 SEHNR, CDR2 FQNEAQ (reference sequence). The CDR3 DNA sequence: TGTGCCAGCAGCTACCCTGCGCGCTCCCAACATACGCAGTATTTT. Its translation: CASSYPARSQHTQYF.

About this clonotype: A much larger clone is a single base away; this may be a read error. This chain uses TRBV12-3 or TRBV12-4 with TRBJ1-1, with D possibly TRBD1 on 5 matching bases. This CDR3 contains 15 residues. The CDR3 nucleotides read TGTGCCAGCAGTTTAGTGGGGCGGTCAAACAATGAAGCTTTCTTT. It is translated as CASSLVGRSNNEAFF.

The genes are TRBV4-2 and TRBJ1-1, with D unclear. The CDR3 totals 14 residues. V shed 1 base and J shed 5 bases, with 11 bases lying between them. Germline V CDR1 and CDR2: LGHNA, YNFKEQ. DNA for the CDR3: TGTGCCAGCAGCCAAGTGGAGGGAGTGACTGAAGCTTTCTTT. It translates to CASSQVEGVTEAFF.